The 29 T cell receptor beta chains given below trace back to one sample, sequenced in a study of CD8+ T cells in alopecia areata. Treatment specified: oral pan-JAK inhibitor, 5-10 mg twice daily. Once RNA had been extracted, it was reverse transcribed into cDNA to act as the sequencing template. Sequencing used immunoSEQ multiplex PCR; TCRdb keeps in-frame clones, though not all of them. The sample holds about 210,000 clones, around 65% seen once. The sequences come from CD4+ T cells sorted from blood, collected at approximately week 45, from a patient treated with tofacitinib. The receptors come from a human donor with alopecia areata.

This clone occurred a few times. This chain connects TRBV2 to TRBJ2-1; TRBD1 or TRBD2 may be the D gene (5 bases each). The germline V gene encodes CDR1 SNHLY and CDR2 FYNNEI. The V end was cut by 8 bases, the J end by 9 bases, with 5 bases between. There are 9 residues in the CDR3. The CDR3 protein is CASGGEQFF. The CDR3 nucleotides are TGTGCCAGCGGGGGTGAGCAGTTCTTC.

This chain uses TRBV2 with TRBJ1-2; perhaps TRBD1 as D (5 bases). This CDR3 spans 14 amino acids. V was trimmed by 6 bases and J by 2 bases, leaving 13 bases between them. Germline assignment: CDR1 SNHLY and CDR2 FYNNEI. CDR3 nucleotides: TGTGCCAGCAGAAGGTTGAGGGGAAACTATGGCTACACCTTC. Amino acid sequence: CASRRLRGNYGYTF.

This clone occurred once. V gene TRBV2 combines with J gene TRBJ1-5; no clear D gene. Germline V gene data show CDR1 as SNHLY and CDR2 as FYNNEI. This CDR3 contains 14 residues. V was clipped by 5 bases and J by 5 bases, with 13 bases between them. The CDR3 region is CASSPRRLDQPQHF. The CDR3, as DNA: TGTGCCAGCAGTCCGCGCAGGCTTGATCAGCCCCAGCATTTT.

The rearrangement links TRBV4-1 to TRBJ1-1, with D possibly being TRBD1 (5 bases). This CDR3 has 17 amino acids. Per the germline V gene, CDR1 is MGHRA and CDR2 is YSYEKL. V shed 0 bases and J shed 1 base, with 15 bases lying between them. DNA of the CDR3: TGCGCCAGCAGCCAAGATATAGGGGCCGGAGGGAACACTGAAGCTTTCTTT. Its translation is CASSQDIGAGGNTEAFF.

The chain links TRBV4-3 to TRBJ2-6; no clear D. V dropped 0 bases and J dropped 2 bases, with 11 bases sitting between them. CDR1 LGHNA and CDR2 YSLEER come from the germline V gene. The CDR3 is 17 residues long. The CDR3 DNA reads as TGCGCCAGCAGCCAAGATCCGGCAGTTGCTGGGGCCAACGTCCTGACTTTC. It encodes CASSQDPAVAGANVLTF.

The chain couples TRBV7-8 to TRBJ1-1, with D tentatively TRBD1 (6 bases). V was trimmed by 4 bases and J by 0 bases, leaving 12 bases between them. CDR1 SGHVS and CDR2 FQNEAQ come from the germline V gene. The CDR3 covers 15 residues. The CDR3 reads CASSSVGQMNTEAFF. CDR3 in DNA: TGTGCCAGCAGCTCAGTAGGACAGATGAACACTGAAGCTTTCTTT.

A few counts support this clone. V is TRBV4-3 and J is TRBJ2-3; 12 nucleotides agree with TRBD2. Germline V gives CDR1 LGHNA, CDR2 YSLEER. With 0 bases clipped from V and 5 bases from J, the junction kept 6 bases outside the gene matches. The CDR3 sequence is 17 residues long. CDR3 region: CASSQEGLAGQVDTQYF. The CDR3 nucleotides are TGCGCCAGCAGCCAAGAAGGACTAGCGGGGCAGGTAGATACGCAGTATTTT.

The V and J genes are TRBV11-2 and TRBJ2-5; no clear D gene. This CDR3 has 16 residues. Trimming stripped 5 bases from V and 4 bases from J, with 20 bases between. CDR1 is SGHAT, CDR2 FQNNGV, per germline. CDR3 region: CASSAFPHDERETQYF. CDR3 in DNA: TGTGCCAGCAGCGCATTCCCCCACGACGAGCGAGAGACCCAGTACTTC.

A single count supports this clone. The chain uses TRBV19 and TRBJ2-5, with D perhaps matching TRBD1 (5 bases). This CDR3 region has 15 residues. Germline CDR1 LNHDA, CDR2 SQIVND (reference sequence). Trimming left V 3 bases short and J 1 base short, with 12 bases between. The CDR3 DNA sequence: TGTGCCAGTAGTATTTCTGGGCAGGGCCAAGAGACCCAGTACTTC. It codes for CASSISGQGQETQYF.

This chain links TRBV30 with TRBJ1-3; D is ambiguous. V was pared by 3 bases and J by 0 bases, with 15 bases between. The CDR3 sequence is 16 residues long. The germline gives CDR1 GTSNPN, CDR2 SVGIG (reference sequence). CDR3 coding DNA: TGTGCCTGGAGGACCGACGGGATAAGCTCTGGAAACACCATATATTTT. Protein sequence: CAWRTDGISSGNTIYF.

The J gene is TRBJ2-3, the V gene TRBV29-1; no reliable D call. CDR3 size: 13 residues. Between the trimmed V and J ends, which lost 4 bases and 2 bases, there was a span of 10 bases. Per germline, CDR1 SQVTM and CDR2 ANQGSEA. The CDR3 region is CSVVTFYTDTQYF. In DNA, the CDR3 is TGCAGCGTTGTAACATTCTACACAGATACGCAGTATTTT.

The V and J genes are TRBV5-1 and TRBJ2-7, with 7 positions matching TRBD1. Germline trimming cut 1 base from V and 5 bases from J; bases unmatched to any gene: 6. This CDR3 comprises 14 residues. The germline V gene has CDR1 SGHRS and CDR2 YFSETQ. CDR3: CASSLMTGLNEQYF. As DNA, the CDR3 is TGCGCCAGCAGCTTGATGACAGGGTTAAACGAGCAGTACTTC.

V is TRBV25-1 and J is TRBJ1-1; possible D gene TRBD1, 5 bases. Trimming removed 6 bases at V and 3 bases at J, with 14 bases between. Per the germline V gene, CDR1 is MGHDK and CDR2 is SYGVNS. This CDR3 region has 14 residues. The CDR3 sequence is CASRRGPLDTEAFF. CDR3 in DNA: TGTGCCAGCAGAAGGGGCCCGTTGGACACTGAAGCTTTCTTT. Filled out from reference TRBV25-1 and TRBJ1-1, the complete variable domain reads EADIYQTPRYLVIGTGKKITLECSQTMGHDKMYWYQQDPGMELHLIHYSYGVNSTEKGDLSSESTVSRIRTEHFPLTLESARPSHTSQYLCASRRGPLDTEAFFGQGTRLTVV.

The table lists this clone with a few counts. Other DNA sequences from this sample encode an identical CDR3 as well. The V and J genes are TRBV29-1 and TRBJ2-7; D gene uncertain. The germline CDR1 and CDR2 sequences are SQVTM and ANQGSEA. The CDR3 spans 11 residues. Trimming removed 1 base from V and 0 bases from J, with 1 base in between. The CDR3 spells CSVEGSYEQYF. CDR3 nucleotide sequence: TGCAGCGTTGAAGGCTCCTACGAGCAGTACTTC.

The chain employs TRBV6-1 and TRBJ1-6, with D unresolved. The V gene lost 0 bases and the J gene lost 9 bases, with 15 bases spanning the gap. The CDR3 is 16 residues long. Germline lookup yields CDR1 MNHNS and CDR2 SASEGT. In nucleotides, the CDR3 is TGTGCCAGCAGTGAAGCGCTTTTTAGGGATGGTTCACCCCTCCACTTT. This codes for CASSEALFRDGSPLHF.

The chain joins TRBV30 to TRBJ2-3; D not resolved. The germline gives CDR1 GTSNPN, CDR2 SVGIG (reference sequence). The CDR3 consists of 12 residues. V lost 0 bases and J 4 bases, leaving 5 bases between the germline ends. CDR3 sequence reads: CAWSVFADTQYF. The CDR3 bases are TGTGCCTGGAGTGTATTCGCAGATACGCAGTATTTT.

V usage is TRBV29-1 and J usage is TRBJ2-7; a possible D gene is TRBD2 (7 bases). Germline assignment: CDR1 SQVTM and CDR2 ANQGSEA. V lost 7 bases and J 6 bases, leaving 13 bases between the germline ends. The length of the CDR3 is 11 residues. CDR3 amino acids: CSGGGSGEQYF. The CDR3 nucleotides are TGCAGCGGCGGGGGCTCTGGCGAGCAGTACTTC.

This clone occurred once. For the CDR3, the DNA is TGTGCCAGCAGTCCTATGGGATACGAGCAGTACTTC. This gives the protein CASSPMGYEQYF. The chain recombines TRBV25-1 with TRBJ2-7; D not certain. Germline V gene sequence: CDR1 MGHDK, CDR2 SYGVNS. This CDR3 is built from 12 residues. The germline V and J ends were trimmed by 5 bases and 4 bases, with 9 bases remaining between them.

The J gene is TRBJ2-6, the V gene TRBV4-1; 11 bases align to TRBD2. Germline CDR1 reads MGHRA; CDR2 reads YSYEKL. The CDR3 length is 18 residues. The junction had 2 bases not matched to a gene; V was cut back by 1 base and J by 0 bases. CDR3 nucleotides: TGCGCCAGCAGCCAAGGTAGCGGGGGGGGCTCTGGGGCCAACGTCCTGACTTTC. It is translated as CASSQGSGGGSGANVLTF.

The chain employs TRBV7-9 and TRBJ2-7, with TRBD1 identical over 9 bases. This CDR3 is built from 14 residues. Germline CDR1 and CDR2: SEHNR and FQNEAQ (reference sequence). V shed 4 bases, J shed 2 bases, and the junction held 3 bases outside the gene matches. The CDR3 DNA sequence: TGTGCCAGCAGCTCACGGACAGGGGCCTACGAGCAGTACTTC. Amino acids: CASSSRTGAYEQYF. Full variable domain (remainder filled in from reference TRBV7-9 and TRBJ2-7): DTGVSQNPRHKITKRGQNVTFRCDPISEHNRLYWYRQTLGQGPEFLTYFQNEAQLEKSRLLSDRFSAERPKGSFSTLEIQRTEQGDSAMYLCASSSRTGAYEQYFGPGTRLTVT.

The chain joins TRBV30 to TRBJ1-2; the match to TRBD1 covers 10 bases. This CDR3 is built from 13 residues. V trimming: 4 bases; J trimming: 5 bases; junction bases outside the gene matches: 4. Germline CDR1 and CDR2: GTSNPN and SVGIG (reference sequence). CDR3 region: CAWTGQGVYGYTF. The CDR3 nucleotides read TGTGCCTGGACCGGACAGGGGGTTTATGGCTACACCTTC. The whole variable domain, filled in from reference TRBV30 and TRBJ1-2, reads SQTIHQWPATLVQPVGSPLSLECTVEGTSNPNLYWYRQAAGRGLQLLFYSVGIGQISSEVPQNLSASRPQDRQFILSSKKLLLSDSGFYLCAWTGQGVYGYTFGSGTRLTVV.

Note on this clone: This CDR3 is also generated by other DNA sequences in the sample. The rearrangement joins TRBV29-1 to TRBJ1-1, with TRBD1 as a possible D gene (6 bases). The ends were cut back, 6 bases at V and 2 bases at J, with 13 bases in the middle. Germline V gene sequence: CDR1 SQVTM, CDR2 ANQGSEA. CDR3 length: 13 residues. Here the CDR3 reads CSVGQGLNTEAFF. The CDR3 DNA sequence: TGCAGCGTCGGTCAGGGGCTAAACACTGAAGCTTTCTTT.

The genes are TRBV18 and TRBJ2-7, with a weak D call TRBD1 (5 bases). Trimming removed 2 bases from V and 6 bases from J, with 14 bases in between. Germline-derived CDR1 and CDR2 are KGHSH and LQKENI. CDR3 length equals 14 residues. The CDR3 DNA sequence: TGTGCCAGCTCACCAGTCGCAGGGCTCGGCGAGCAGTACTTC. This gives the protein CASSPVAGLGEQYF.

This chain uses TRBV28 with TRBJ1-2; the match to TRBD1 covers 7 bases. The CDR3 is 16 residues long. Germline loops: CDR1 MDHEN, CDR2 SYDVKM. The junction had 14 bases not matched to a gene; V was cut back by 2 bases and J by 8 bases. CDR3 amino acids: CASSLPQTGQSGGYTF. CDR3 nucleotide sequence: TGTGCCAGCAGTTTACCACAGACAGGGCAAAGCGGCGGCTACACCTTC.

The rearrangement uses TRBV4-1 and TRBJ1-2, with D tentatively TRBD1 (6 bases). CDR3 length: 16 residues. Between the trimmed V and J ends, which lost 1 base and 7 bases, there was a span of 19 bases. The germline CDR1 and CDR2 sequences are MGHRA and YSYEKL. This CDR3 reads CASSQGRGGKISGYTF. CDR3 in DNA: TGCGCCAGCAGCCAAGGTCGAGGGGGAAAAATCAGTGGCTACACCTTC.

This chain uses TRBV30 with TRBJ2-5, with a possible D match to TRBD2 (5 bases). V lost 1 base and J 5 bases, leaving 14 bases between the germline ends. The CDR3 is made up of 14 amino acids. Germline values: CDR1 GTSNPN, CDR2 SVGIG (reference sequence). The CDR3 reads CAWSGMTKLETQYF. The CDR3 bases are TGTGCCTGGAGTGGGATGACTAAACTCGAGACCCAGTACTTC.

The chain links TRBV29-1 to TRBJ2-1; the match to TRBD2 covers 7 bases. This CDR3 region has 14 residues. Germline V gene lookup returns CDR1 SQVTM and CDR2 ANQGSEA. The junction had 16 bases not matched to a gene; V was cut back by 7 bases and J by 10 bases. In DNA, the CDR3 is TGCAGCGCCCGGGGAGGGACCACCGGTGGGGAGCAGTTCTTC. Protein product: CSARGGTTGGEQFF.

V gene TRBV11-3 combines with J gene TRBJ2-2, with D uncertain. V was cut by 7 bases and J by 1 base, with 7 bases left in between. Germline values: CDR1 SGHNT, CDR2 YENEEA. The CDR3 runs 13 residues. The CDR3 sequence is CASKVENTGELFF. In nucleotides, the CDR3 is TGTGCCAGCAAGGTCGAGAACACCGGGGAGCTGTTTTTT. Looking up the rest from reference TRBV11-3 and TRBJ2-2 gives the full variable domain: EAGVVQSPRYKIIEKKQPVAFWCNPISGHNTLYWYLQNLGQGPELLIRYENEEAVDDSQLPKDRFSAERLKGVDSTLKIQPAELGDSAVYLCASKVENTGELFFGEGSRLTVL.

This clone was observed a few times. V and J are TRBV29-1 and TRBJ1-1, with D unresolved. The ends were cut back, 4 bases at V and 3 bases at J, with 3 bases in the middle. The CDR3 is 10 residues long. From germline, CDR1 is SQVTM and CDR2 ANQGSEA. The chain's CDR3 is CSVVHTEAFF. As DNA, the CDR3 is TGCAGCGTTGTCCACACTGAAGCTTTCTTT.